The 9 T cell receptor beta chains presented below share a single source sample, sequenced in a study of blood T cell repertoires in COVID-19. Only in-frame clones appear in the TCRdb table, and some are missing; sequencing was by immunoSEQ multiplex PCR. Among tens of thousands of clones listed, 85% to 90% were seen once. Sequenced sample: peripheral blood. The receptors were gathered from a man aged 65 to 79 with acute or convalescent COVID-19.

This chain uses TRBV9 with TRBJ1-6, with 9 bases identical to TRBD1. Trimming cost V 3 bases and J 4 bases; bases outside gene matches: 8. Germline V gives CDR1 SGDLS, CDR2 YYNGEE. The length of the CDR3 is 17 residues. CDR3 residues: CASSASGQGLYNSPLHF. CDR3 nucleotides: TGTGCCAGCAGCGCCAGTGGACAGGGGCTTTATAATTCACCCCTCCACTTT.

V and J are TRBV5-1 and TRBJ1-2; 8 nucleotides align to TRBD1. J was trimmed by 4 bases and V by 0 bases; bases with no gene match: 2. The germline gives CDR1 SGHRS, CDR2 YFSETQ. This CDR3 contains 14 residues. Here the CDR3 DNA reads TGCGCCAGCAGCTTGGGGACAGGGATCTATGGCTACACCTTC. Its translation: CASSLGTGIYGYTF.

J is TRBJ1-6 and V is TRBV7-3, with D unresolved. Germline V gene lookup returns CDR1 SGHTA and CDR2 FQGTGA. CDR3 length: 14 amino acids. Trimming stripped 1 base from V and 7 bases from J, with 8 bases between. The CDR3 protein is CASSLMGHNSPLHF. In DNA form, the CDR3 reads TGTGCCAGCAGCTTAATGGGCCACAATTCACCCCTCCACTTT. The complete variable domain, with remaining parts taken from reference TRBV7-3 and TRBJ1-6, reads GAGVSQTPSNKVTEKGKYVELRCDPISGHTALYWYRQSLGQGPEFLIYFQGTGAADDSGLPNDRFFAVRPEGSVSTLKIQRTERGDSAVYLCASSLMGHNSPLHFGNGTRLTVT.

The rearrangement joins TRBV5-4 to TRBJ1-1; a possible D gene is TRBD1 (6 bases). CDR3 length equals 14 residues. Trimming removed 3 bases from V and 1 base from J, with 10 bases in between. In germline, CDR1 is SGHNT, CDR2 YYREEE (reference sequence). DNA for the CDR3: TGTGCCAGCAGCTCCGGACAGCAGAACACTGAAGCTTTCTTT. Protein product: CASSSGQQNTEAFF.

This chain uses TRBV7-3 with TRBJ2-7; TRBD1 agrees at 7 bases. The CDR3 is 13 residues long. V dropped 5 bases and J dropped 5; count of bases not matched to a gene: 6. Germline V gene lookup returns CDR1 SGHTA and CDR2 FQGTGA. In nucleotides, the CDR3 is TGTGCCAGCAGCCTGACAGGGAACCACGAGCAGTACTTC. Its protein is CASSLTGNHEQYF.

In this sample, this clone turned up a few times. The rearrangement uses TRBV11-1 and TRBJ1-4; 9 bases match TRBD1. Germline lookup yields CDR1 SGHAT and CDR2 FQDESV (reference sequence). CDR3 length: 14 residues. The J segment lost 6 bases and the V segment lost 5 bases, leaving 4 bases of the junction unmatched. The CDR3 loop is CASSRTGEDEKLFF. Written as DNA, the CDR3 is TGTGCCAGCAGCCGGACAGGGGAGGATGAAAAACTGTTTTTT.

The chain joins TRBV24-1 to TRBJ2-5; 11 positions match TRBD1. V was pared by 1 base and J by 4 bases, with 4 bases of the junction left unmatched. The CDR3 spans 16 residues. The V gene's germline CDR1 is KGHDR and CDR2 SFDVKD. The CDR3 sequence: CATSDFGTGGVETQYF. DNA of the CDR3: TGTGCCACCAGTGATTTTGGGACAGGGGGAGTAGAGACCCAGTACTTC.

The chain joins TRBV10-3 to TRBJ2-1; 8 bases line up with TRBD2. Germline V CDR1 and CDR2: ENHRY, SYGVKD. Trimming cost V 5 bases and J 8 bases; bases outside gene matches: 8. The CDR3 has 14 residues. This chain's CDR3 is CAISLREGRYEQFF. DNA of the CDR3: TGTGCCATCAGTCTTCGGGAGGGCCGGTATGAGCAGTTCTTC.

The V call is TRBV27, the J call TRBJ1-5; the D is unclear. V dropped 4 bases and J dropped 5 bases, with 12 bases sitting between them. There are 14 residues in the CDR3. Germline lookup yields CDR1 MNHEY and CDR2 SMNVEV (reference sequence). The CDR3 spells CASSSGVGDQPQHF. The CDR3, as DNA: TGTGCCAGCAGTTCGGGAGTCGGGGATCAGCCCCAGCATTTT.